This note documents a single TCR beta chain sequence. Its antigen is not identified. The authors ran a second PCR of about 7 to 11 cycles using a sample-barcoded 5' primer and a J-beta primer mix. Via MiXCR, TCRdb re-called the 5' RACE reads, giving one row per CDR3 protein. The table has around 1.5 million distinct CDR3 sequences, 30% to 35% seen once. Per the germline V gene, CDR1 is MNHNS and CDR2 is SASEGT. The CDR3 is 14 residues long. These data belong to a study of blood T cells in healthy people across ages. Across the whole study: Per two T cells, template switching captured roughly one barcoded beta molecule. Whole-study results and caveats: It was not possible, with unsorted PBMCs, to conclusively compare naive and antigen-experienced cells. Naive T cell percentage strongly correlated with TCR beta diversity.

The chain couples TRBV6-1 to TRBJ2-4, with 10 nucleotides matching TRBD1. TRBJ2-5 matches the DNA end more closely, so the J call is doubtful. The sequence was collected from a woman in her twenties or thirties in good health. The material sequenced was blood. The CDR3 DNA reads as TGTGCCAGCAGCAACCAGGGACAGGGGGAGACCCAGTACTTC. Translation gives CASSNQGQGETQYF.